This T cell receptor beta chain was sequenced during a study of siplizumab effects on memory and regulatory T cells. General study results and limits: Both greater diversity than memory cells and a major contribution to the alloresponse seemed to characterize naive T cells.

As regards this clone: The antigen remains undetermined.

Libraries were prepared by immunoSEQ multiplex PCR; TCRdb keeps only in-frame clonotypes and omits some of them. This table has about 50,000 clones, over 75% appearing once. The CDR3 has 16 residues. V lost 5 bases, J lost 0 bases, and 5 bases stayed unmatched. Germline V gene data show CDR1 as SEHNR and CDR2 as FQNEAQ (reference sequence). The receptor's source is a human donor in good health. The sequencing sample was made of naive CD8+ T cells sorted from blood. V and J are TRBV7-9 and TRBJ2-3; 10 bases agree with TRBD2. CDR3 residues: CASSPASGSSTDTQYF. The CDR3 bases are TGTGCCAGCAGCCCTGCTAGCGGGAGTAGCACAGATACGCAGTATTTT. The full variable domain, rest sourced from reference TRBV7-9 and TRBJ2-3, is DTGVSQNPRHKITKRGQNVTFRCDPISEHNRLYWYRQTLGQGPEFLTYFQNEAQLEKSRLLSDRFSAERPKGSFSTLEIQRTEQGDSAMYLCASSPASGSSTDTQYFGPGTRLTVL.